These 14 T cell receptor beta chains originate from one sample sequenced in a study of CD8 T cells in ankylosing spondylitis. MiXCR, applied by TCRdb to the 5' RACE reads, yields one record per CDR3 protein. Of more than 250,000 distinct CDR3 sequences in the sample, roughly 10% were seen once. The sample was blood, either unsorted or a sorted T cell fraction (not recorded which). The receptors originated from a female donor with ankylosing spondylitis or in good health (not recorded which).

This clonotype has only one observation. Given a much more abundant clone one base away, this may be a read error. The V gene is TRBV5-5, the J gene TRBJ2-1, with 9 bases fitting TRBD2. The CDR3 loop spans 16 amino acids. V was clipped by 2 bases and J by 3 bases; unmatched bases: 6. CDR1 SGHKS and CDR2 YYEKEE come from the germline V gene (reference sequence). The CDR3 DNA reads TGTGCCAGCAGCTTCGCGACTAGCGGACACTACAATGAGCAGTTCTTC. It translates to CASSFATSGHYNEQFF. Full variable domain (missing parts from reference TRBV5-5 and TRBJ2-1): DAGVTQSPTHLIKTRGQQVTLRCSPISGHKSVSWYQQVLGQGPQFIFQYYEKEERGRGNFPDRFSARQFPNYSSELNVNALLLGDSALYLCASSFATSGHYNEQFFGPGTRLTVL.

As concerns this clonotype: A read error may be the cause here, since a much bigger clone is one base away. The chain uses TRBV20-1 and TRBJ1-1, with 8 nucleotides matching TRBD1. The CDR3 covers 13 residues. From germline, CDR1 is DFQATT and CDR2 SNEGSKA (reference sequence). CDR3 sequence: CSAKQGVNSEAFF. CDR3 nucleotides: TGCAGTGCAAAACAGGGGGTGAACTCTGAAGCTTTCTTT.

In this sample, this clonotype turned up many times. The chain combines TRBV4-1 with TRBJ1-4, with a tentative D call TRBD1 (6 bases). The CDR3 has 15 amino acids. Trimming took 2 bases from V and 5 from J, leaving 12 bases between them. Per germline, CDR1 MGHRA and CDR2 YSYEKL. Written as DNA, the CDR3 is TGCGCCAGCAGCCAATGGGGGGCAGGGAATGAAAAACTGTTTTTT. This codes for CASSQWGAGNEKLFF.

This clonotype was counted only a few times. The CDR3 bases are TGTGCCAGCAGTCGGGAGGACAATGAGCAGTTCTTC. It is translated as CASSREDNEQFF. The chain is built from TRBV12-3 or TRBV12-4 and TRBJ2-1; TRBD2 agrees at 7 bases. The J segment lost 5 bases and the V segment lost 5 bases, leaving 0 bases of the junction unmatched. The CDR3 is 12 amino acids.

Notes on this clonotype: It may be a read error: a sequence one base away is much more abundant. This is likely a read error, given that the CDR3 carries no conserved phenylalanine or tryptophan at its end. The J gene is TRBJ2-7, the V gene TRBV10-3; 7 bases map to TRBD1. Germline V gene data show CDR1 as ENHRY and CDR2 as SYGVKD. The CDR3 is 16 residues long. V dropped 10 bases and J dropped 0; count of bases not matched to a gene: 15. CDR3 in amino acids: CATTGQPGKSSYEQYS. The CDR3 DNA follows: TGTGCCACAACGGGACAGCCAGGCAAAAGCTCCTACGAGCAGTACTCC.

This clonotype was detected ten times or more. The chain has TRBV6-5 and TRBJ1-1; no clear D gene. V lost 1 base to trimming and J lost 1 base, with 7 bases between them. CDR1 and CDR2 (germline): MNHEY, SVGAGI. CDR3 length: 14 residues. As DNA, the CDR3 is TGTGCCAGCAGTTACTACACCGAGAACACTGAAGCTTTCTTT. The encoded protein is CASSYYTENTEAFF.

The rearrangement links TRBV3-1 to TRBJ2-2, with D hard to call. Germline V gives CDR1 LGHDT, CDR2 YNNKEL (reference sequence). V shed 1 base and J shed 1 base, with 16 bases lying between them. The CDR3 runs to 18 residues. CDR3 residues: CASSQVAPRNLNTGELFF. The CDR3 coding sequence is TGTGCCAGCAGCCAAGTGGCCCCGCGGAATTTGAACACCGGGGAGCTGTTTTTT.

This chain joins TRBV11-2 and TRBJ2-3; TRBD1 matches at 8 bases. This CDR3 is built from 15 residues. Germline V CDR1 and CDR2: SGHAT, FQNNGV. V gave up 0 bases and J gave up 9 bases; unmatched junction bases: 8. CDR3 nucleotides: TGTGCCAGCAGCTTAGAGACAGGGGCCCTATCGACGCAGTATTTT. Translation gives CASSLETGALSTQYF.

This clonotype was found many times. The gene calls are TRBV12-3 or TRBV12-4 and TRBJ2-7; 10 bases map to TRBD1. CDR3 length: 16 amino acids. V was pared by 4 bases and J by 4 bases, with 10 bases of the junction left unmatched. The CDR3: CASSSRQGARRYEQYF. The CDR3 DNA sequence: TGTGCCAGCAGTTCTAGACAGGGGGCGCGTAGGTACGAGCAGTACTTC.

This clonotype has a handful of counts. This chain links TRBV27 with TRBJ2-1; D is perhaps TRBD1 or TRBD2 (6 bases each). V gave up 8 bases and J gave up 2 bases, with 13 bases separating them. This CDR3 spans 14 amino acids. Germline values: CDR1 MNHEY, CDR2 SMNVEV (reference sequence). CDR3: CASAPGATYNEQFF. CDR3 DNA sequence: TGTGCCAGCGCTCCGGGGGCCACCTACAATGAGCAGTTCTTC.

This sequence joins TRBV6-2 or TRBV6-3 and TRBJ1-1; D unclear. The CDR3 has 12 residues. Trimming cost V 7 bases and J 3 bases, with 9 bases left between them. The germline gives CDR1 MNHEY, CDR2 SVGEGT. In DNA form, the CDR3 reads TGTGCCAGCACCGGCTGGGACACTGAAGCTTTCTTT. Protein sequence: CASTGWDTEAFF.

The rearrangement joins TRBV7-2 to TRBJ2-3, with D unresolved. Germline lookup yields CDR1 SGHTA and CDR2 FQGNSA. V lost 1 base and J 5 bases, leaving 10 bases between the germline ends. The length of the CDR3 is 14 residues. The CDR3 reads CASSLVFRGDTQYF. CDR3 nucleotide sequence: TGTGCCAGCAGCTTAGTATTCCGTGGAGATACGCAGTATTTT.

The CDR3 DNA sequence: TGCGCCAGCAGCTTGGTTCCAGGGATGGCAGAGACCCAGTACTTC. As protein: CASSLVPGMAETQYF. V gene TRBV5-1 combines with J gene TRBJ2-5; D might be TRBD1 (5 bases). CDR1 and CDR2 (germline): SGHRS, YFSETQ. Trimming removed 0 bases from V and 4 bases from J, with 13 bases in between. This CDR3 contains 15 residues.

This clonotype occurred many times. The rearrangement uses TRBV3-1 and TRBJ2-7; 10 bases line up with TRBD2. CDR1 is LGHDT and CDR2 is YNNKEL in the germline V gene (reference sequence). With V trimmed by 5 bases and J by 1 base, 2 bases remained unmatched. CDR3 size: 14 residues. The CDR3 reads CASSVSGGSYEQYF. CDR3 DNA sequence: TGTGCCAGCAGCGTTAGCGGGGGGTCCTACGAGCAGTACTTC.